What follows are 3 T cell receptor beta chains derived from one specimen sequenced in a study of cytomegalovirus exposure and HLA in healthy donors. The primer mix had 60 Vbeta and 13 Jbeta primers. Using immunoSEQ multiplex PCR, the repertoire was profiled, and TCRdb retains in-frame clones only, with some absent. This table holds around 130,000 clones, roughly two thirds found once. Sequences were obtained from PBMCs. These receptors were collected from a man aged 30 to 45 in good health and CMV-seropositive.

V and J are TRBV5-6 and TRBJ2-3; D is ambiguous. V lost 4 bases to trimming and J lost 6 bases, with 9 bases between them. This CDR3 is built from 12 residues. Germline V gene sequence: CDR1 SGHDT, CDR2 YYEEEE. The CDR3: CASSRRSDTQYF. The DNA for the CDR3 is TGTGCCAGCAGCCGCCGGTCGGATACGCAGTATTTT. Together with reference TRBV5-6 and TRBJ2-3, the CDR3 gives the full variable domain: DAGVTQSPTHLIKTRGQQVTLRCSPKSGHDTVSWYQQALGQGPQFIFQYYEEEERQRGNFPDRFSGHQFPNYSSELNVNALLLGDSALYLCASSRRSDTQYFGPGTRLTVL.

The chain joins TRBV2 to TRBJ1-5; D is possibly TRBD1 (6 bases). Per germline, CDR1 SNHLY and CDR2 FYNNEI. The V end was cut by 6 bases, the J end by 11 bases, with 20 bases between. This CDR3 has 14 amino acids. The CDR3 spells CASRYSGDGRTQHF. In DNA, the CDR3 is TGTGCCAGCAGGTACTCAGGGGATGGCAGGACCCAGCATTTT. Drawing the rest from reference TRBV2 and TRBJ1-5, the complete variable domain is EPEVTQTPSHQVTQMGQEVILRCVPISNHLYFYWYRQILGQKVEFLVSFYNNEISEKSEIFDDQFSVERPDGSNFTLKIRSTKLEDSAMYFCASRYSGDGRTQHFGDGTRLSIL.

The chain uses TRBV5-1 and TRBJ2-1; no definite D call. Per germline, CDR1 SGHRS and CDR2 YFSETQ. The V gene lost 0 bases and the J gene lost 8 bases, with 12 bases spanning the gap. There are 14 residues in the CDR3. CDR3 loop: CASSLVRSRDEQFF. CDR3 coding DNA: TGCGCCAGCAGCTTGGTTCGGAGCCGCGATGAGCAGTTCTTC.